Listed here are 10 T cell receptor beta chains from one sample, sequenced in a study of cytomegalovirus exposure and HLA in healthy donors. Researchers ran the PCR with 60 Vbeta and 13 Jbeta primers. Sequencing used immunoSEQ multiplex PCR; TCRdb keeps in-frame clones, though not all of them. This sample has 250,000 to 350,000 clones, with under 90% found just once. Sequencing used PBMCs. These receptors originate from a girl aged 2 to 10 in good health and CMV-seronegative.

The chain carries TRBV6-5 and TRBJ2-5; D may be TRBD2 (6 bases). The J call could be wrong; TRBJ2-7 is a better fit for the DNA end. CDR1 MNHEY and CDR2 SVGAGI come from the germline V gene. The CDR3 has 15 residues. The CDR3 bases are TGTGCCAGCAGTTACGCGGGAAGTCCCTCCTACGAGCAGTACTTC. Protein sequence: CASSYAGSPSYEQYF.

Comments on this clone: The sample contains more than one DNA sequence encoding this CDR3. The genes are TRBV30 and TRBJ2-3; 10 bases align to TRBD2. Germline CDR1 reads GTSNPN; CDR2 reads SVGIG (reference sequence). Losses at the gene ends were 0 bases for V and 1 base for J; bases not matched to a gene: 4. CDR3 length: 16 amino acids. The CDR3 protein is CAWSVGLAGGTDTQYF. The CDR3 DNA is TGTGCCTGGAGTGTAGGGCTAGCGGGGGGCACAGATACGCAGTATTTT.

This chain joins TRBV6-5 and TRBJ1-6, with 8 bases matching TRBD1. In germline, CDR1 is MNHEY, CDR2 SVGAGI. This CDR3 comprises 13 residues. V trimming: 6 bases; J trimming: 10 bases; junction bases outside the gene matches: 5. CDR3 sequence (DNA): TGTGCCAGCAGCTATAGACAGGGGTCACCCCTCCACTTT. It translates to CASSYRQGSPLHF.

This chain joins TRBV7-6 and TRBJ1-2; TRBD1 aligns across 11 bases. The CDR3 has 15 amino acids. Germline assignment: CDR1 SGHVS and CDR2 FNYEAQ. The junction had 1 base not matched to a gene; V was cut back by 2 bases and J by 2 bases. The CDR3: CASSLRTGGNYGYTF. The CDR3 bases are TGTGCCAGCAGCTTACGGACAGGGGGCAACTATGGCTACACCTTC.

This clone has more than one count but fewer than ten. J is TRBJ2-1 and V is TRBV12-1; the table assigns TRBD2, which was not confirmed against the DNA. TRBV12-1 is deemed a pseudogene. The CDR3 runs 18 residues. The CDR3 nucleotides read TGTGCCAGCAGCTTTGGGACTAGCGGGAGAGGGGGGCGGAATGAGCAGTTCTTC. Its translation: CASSFGTSGRGGRNEQFF.

The rearrangement joins TRBV5-5 to TRBJ2-5; D is possibly TRBD2 (6 bases). Germline V gene lookup returns CDR1 SGHKS and CDR2 YYEKEE (reference sequence). The length of the CDR3 is 14 residues. Trimming shortened V by 1 base and J by 3 bases, and 10 bases separated the two germline ends. CDR3 loop: CASSLFPGEETQYF. The CDR3 nucleotides are TGTGCCAGCAGCTTGTTCCCGGGGGAAGAGACCCAGTACTTC.

This sequence joins TRBV7-3 and TRBJ1-5; the D gene is possibly TRBD1 (5 bases). V lost 2 bases to trimming and J lost 7 bases, with 9 bases between them. Per the germline V gene, CDR1 is SGHTA and CDR2 is FQGTGA. The CDR3 sequence is 13 residues long. The CDR3 DNA follows: TGTGCCAGCAGCTTATCTAGGGGACAGCCCCAGCATTTT. It codes for CASSLSRGQPQHF.

The chain recombines TRBV7-2 with TRBJ2-7, with 11 nucleotides matching TRBD2. The CDR3 extends over 14 amino acids. CDR1 and CDR2 (germline): SGHTA, FQGNSA. V shed 10 bases and J 7 bases; nucleotides not matched to a gene: 12. This chain's CDR3 is CAISSGGWRREQYF. The CDR3 DNA is TGTGCCATATCTAGCGGGGGGTGGAGAAGGGAGCAGTACTTC.

The rearrangement joins TRBV6-6 to TRBJ2-3; TRBD2 matches 9 bases. CDR3 length: 12 residues. V gave up 7 bases and J gave up 9 bases; unmatched junction bases: 5. Germline V lookup: CDR1 MNHNY, CDR2 SVGAGI (reference sequence). CDR3 DNA: TGTGCCAGCACAAAGCGGGGGGCGACGCAGTATTTT. Translation: CASTKRGATQYF.

V gene TRBV7-2 combines with J gene TRBJ2-3, with D perhaps TRBD2 (5 bases). The V and J ends lost 5 bases and 2 bases respectively, with 14 bases between them. Germline assignment: CDR1 SGHTA and CDR2 FQGNSA. This CDR3 contains 15 residues. CDR3 sequence (DNA): TGTGCCAGCAGCCCGCGGACGGGGATCACAGATACGCAGTATTTT. Translated: CASSPRTGITDTQYF.